The clone carrying this T cell receptor beta chain showed up many times. CDR3 length equals 18 residues. The V gene's germline CDR1 is DFQATT and CDR2 SNEGSKA (reference sequence). V lost 3 bases, J lost 3 bases, and 23 bases lay in between. The entry originates in a study of Graves' ophthalmopathy and Graves' hyperthyroidism. Using RNA transcripts, the TCR beta CDR3 regions were amplified. HTBI-primed first-round RT-PCR preceded second-round multiplex PCR. TCRdb reprocessed the multiplex PCR reads with MiXCR, giving one entry per CDR3 protein. This sample has about 1.2 million distinct CDR3 sequences, with about 40% found just once. Serum thyroxine and TRAb, along with clinical symptoms, thyroid ultrasound and orbital computed tomography, were what diagnosis relied on.

The chain links TRBV20-1 to TRBJ2-2; tentatively, D is TRBD2 (7 bases). Source material: peripheral blood or thyroid tissue (not recorded which). The receptor was derived from an adult man with Graves' hyperthyroidism. The CDR3 here is CSASLGGRGLYDTGELFF. Written as DNA, the CDR3 is TGCAGTGCTAGTCTGGGGGGGCGCGGGCTGTATGACACCGGGGAGCTGTTTTTT.